This T cell receptor (beta chain) was identified during a study of identical twins. The CDR3 contains 14 residues. Germline CDR1 is SGHTA and CDR2 is FQGTGA. Trimming shortened V by 0 bases and J by 6 bases, and 10 bases separated the two germline ends. One entry per CDR3 protein results from TCRdb running MiXCR on the 5' RACE reads. The sample gives around 490,000 distinct CDR3 sequences, 14% of which show up once; approximately 1% is in the top ten. These records were also assigned to another study, of yellow fever vaccine responses in identical twins.

This sequence originates from a woman aged 18-29 years in good health. The sequencing input was CD4+ T cells sorted from blood. The chain couples TRBV7-3 to TRBJ2-3; TRBD2 is a possible D gene (5 bases). The CDR3, as DNA: TGTGCCAGCAGCTTAACAGGGAGAGTGGATACGCAGTATTTT. It encodes CASSLTGRVDTQYF.